This entry features one TCR beta chain sequence. No antigen is known for it. These data are taken from a study of CD8 T cells in Susac syndrome. Sequencing of TCR beta was performed on blood CD8+ and CD4+ T cells. Patients with Susac syndrome met the recently defined diagnostic criteria for definite or probable disease. Germline values: CDR1 SGHRS, CDR2 YFSETQ. CDR3 length equals 12 residues. The V end lost 5 bases, the J end lost 6 bases, and 6 bases lay between the germline ends. Study observations and caveats: Expansion of clones was not seen in the CD4+ T cell repertoires of Susac syndrome.

Random hexamers primed reverse transcription of about 0.45 to 1 ug RNA. TCR beta CDR3 was amplified by immunoSEQ multiplex PCR. This amplification extended across 54 Vbeta and 13 Jbeta segments. Each CDR3 protein gets one entry after TCRdb re-called the immunoSEQ multiplex PCR reads with MiXCR. The sample has about 180,000 distinct CDR3 sequences, about 93% seen once. The source is a human donor with Susac syndrome. The sequenced sample was CD4+ T cells from PBMCs. The genes are TRBV5-1 and TRBJ1-6, with unresolved D. CDR3 sequence (DNA): TGCGCCAGCAGAAATCGTAATTCACCCCTCCACTTT. Its protein is CASRNRNSPLHF.